A selection of T cell receptor beta chains follows, all from one sample in a study of beta chain bispecific antibodies for T cell cancers. These receptors' targets are unknown. One entry per CDR3 protein results from TCRdb running MiXCR on the 5' RACE reads. In the table there are 20,000 to 25,000 distinct CDR3 sequences, approximately 2.4% of which are singletons. The specimen sequenced was healthy donor T cells cultured with leukemia cells. The source is a human donor in good health. Some clones in this sample may be carry-over from other donors' samples. The CDR3 runs from the conserved cysteine through the conserved F or W. Fields, in order: clone size, J gene, D gene, V gene, CDR3 DNA, CDR3 protein. The D gene is left open where the match is weak. Some rows have no size entry. The others give once, few or many, or a class for an expanded clone.

many TRBJ2-1 TRBD2 TRBV7-9 TGTGCCAGCAGCCCAGCCCGGCTAGCGGGGGGGAATTCCTACAATGAGCAGTTCTTC CASSPARLAGGNSYNEQFF
medium-sized TRBJ1-1 NA TRBV5-6 TGTGCCAGCAGCTTGCCCCCAGGGTTGAACACTGAAGCTTTCTTT CASSLPPGLNTEAFF
many TRBJ2-4 NA TRBV13 TGTGCCAGCAGCCGACTAGGGTACATTCAGTACTTC CASSRLGYIQYF
many TRBJ2-3 NA TRBV10-3 TGTGCCATCAGTGAGTCACTAGGGGACACAGATACGCAGTATTTT CAISESLGDTDTQYF
many TRBJ2-1 TRBD1 TRBV28 TGTGCCAGCAGTTTTTTAGACAGGGGAGGCAATGAGCAGTTCTTC CASSFLDRGGNEQFF
NA TRBJ2-3 NA TRBV5-4 TGTGCCAGCAGCTTGAGCAGGAGCACAGATACGCAGTATTTT CASSLSRSTDTQYF
many TRBJ1-1 TRBD1 TRBV18 TGTGCCAGCTCACCCGTGGGACAGGTACCGAACACTGAAGCTTTCTTT CASSPVGQVPNTEAFF
medium-sized TRBJ2-1 NA TRBV2 TGTGCCGCCCTAAAGGTTGAGGCGGGGGCCTGGAAACTAAGCTCCTACAATGAGCAGTTCTTC CAALKVEAGAWKLSSYNEQFF
NA TRBJ1-2 TRBD1 TRBV20-1 TGCAGTGCCTTATCGGGACAGCGTAACTATGGCTACACCTTC CSALSGQRNYGYTF
many TRBJ2-5 NA TRBV5-5 TGTGCCAGCAGTCTGGTGGTGAGCGAGACCCAGTACTTC CASSLVVSETQYF
many TRBJ2-1 TRBD1 TRBV19 TGTGCCACCTCCGGGACAGGGGGCTTTGAGCAGTTCTTC CATSGTGGFEQFF
few TRBJ2-2 NA TRBV7-9 TGTGCCAGCAGCTCCTTTAGCGGAGGATACGGGACGGGCACCGGGGAGCTGTTTTTT CASSSFSGGYGTGTGELFF
many TRBJ2-7 NA TRBV18 TGTGCCAGCTCACCAGGGACTTACTACGAGCAGTACTTC CASSPGTYYEQYF
many TRBJ1-5 TRBD1 TRBV5-1 TGCGCCAGCAGCCCCACGGGACAGGGGTGGCATTTT CASSPTGQGWHF
many TRBJ2-1 NA TRBV6-5 TGTGCCAGCAGCCGTAGCGGATACAATGAGCAGTTCTTC CASSRSGYNEQFF
medium-sized TRBJ1-2 TRBD1 TRBV5-1 TGCGCCAGCAGCACGGACAGGGACGGCTACACCTTC CASSTDRDGYTF
NA TRBJ2-3 NA TRBV27 TGTGCCAGCAGTTTGGACGGCTGGGGTATTACGCAGTATTTT CASSLDGWGITQYF
NA TRBJ2-2 TRBD2 TRBV9 TGTGCCAGCAGCCCCATAGCGGGGGTGAACACCGGGGAGCTGTTTTTT CASSPIAGVNTGELFF
NA TRBJ2-5 NA TRBV10-2 TGCGCCAGCAGTGAAACGCACCCCCAAGAGACCCAGTACTTC CASSETHPQETQYF
many TRBJ2-1 NA TRBV20-1 TGCAGTGTTCATGACACCGACAGGTACAATGAGCAGTTCTTC CSVHDTDRYNEQFF
few TRBJ2-5 TRBD1 TRBV7-2 TGTGCCAGCAGCCCCCCCGGACAGGGAGGAGGAGAGACCCAGTACTTC CASSPPGQGGGETQYF
NA TRBJ2-4 NA TRBV19 TGTGCCAGTAGTAAGGGGGAAAACATTCAGTACTTC CASSKGENIQYF
many TRBJ2-5 TRBD2 TRBV11-2 TGTGCCAGCAGCTTAAAAGTCCTAGCGGGGGGTTTGGAGACCCAGTACTTC CASSLKVLAGGLETQYF
many TRBJ1-1 NA TRBV3-1 TGTGCCAGCAGCCAAGATTGGGGGAACACTGAAGCTTTCTTT CASSQDWGNTEAFF
many TRBJ1-1 NA TRBV10-2 TGCGCCAGCAGTGAGGTCACGAACACTGAAGCTTTCTTT CASSEVTNTEAFF
NA TRBJ1-5 TRBD1 TRBV19 TGTGCCAGTAGTACAGGGGGCGCCGGCAATCAGCCCCAGCATTTT CASSTGGAGNQPQHF
NA TRBJ1-2 NA TRBV4-1 TGCGCCAGCAGCCAACCTGGACAGTTAATCTATGGCTACACCTTC CASSQPGQLIYGYTF
few TRBJ1-1 NA TRBV5-4 TGTGCCAGCAGCTTGGACAGGGAGAATGCTTTCTTT CASSLDRENAFF
few TRBJ2-7 TRBD1 TRBV19 TGTGCCAGTACCCCTTCGTTGGACAGGGCCTACGAGCAGTACTTC CASTPSLDRAYEQYF
NA TRBJ2-6 NA TRBV6-6 TGTGCCAGCTTATATGCTGGGGCCAACGTCCTGACTTTC CASLYAGANVLTF
many TRBJ2-1 TRBD1 TRBV7-2 TGTGCCATAACAGGGGGCAATGAGCAGTTCTTC CAITGGNEQFF
NA TRBJ2-1 NA TRBV18 TGTGCCAGCACAACCGGACGGAGCTCCTACAATGAGCAGTTCTTC CASTTGRSSYNEQFF
many TRBJ2-7 NA TRBV7-2 TGTGCCAGCAGCTTAGTCGCGCCAGGGGCCTACGAGCAGTACTTC CASSLVAPGAYEQYF
many TRBJ2-3 TRBD2 TRBV5-5 TGTGCCAGCAGCTACCGGACTAGCGGGGGCCACACAGATACGCAGTATTTT CASSYRTSGGHTDTQYF
many TRBJ2-7 NA TRBV20-1 TGCAGTGCTAGAGTGGGGGGGCTACCCTCCTACGAGCAGTACTTC CSARVGGLPSYEQYF
NA TRBJ1-1 TRBD1 TRBV2 TGTGCCAGCATGCGGGGCAGGGGGTCAACTGAAGCTTTCTTT CASMRGRGSTEAFF